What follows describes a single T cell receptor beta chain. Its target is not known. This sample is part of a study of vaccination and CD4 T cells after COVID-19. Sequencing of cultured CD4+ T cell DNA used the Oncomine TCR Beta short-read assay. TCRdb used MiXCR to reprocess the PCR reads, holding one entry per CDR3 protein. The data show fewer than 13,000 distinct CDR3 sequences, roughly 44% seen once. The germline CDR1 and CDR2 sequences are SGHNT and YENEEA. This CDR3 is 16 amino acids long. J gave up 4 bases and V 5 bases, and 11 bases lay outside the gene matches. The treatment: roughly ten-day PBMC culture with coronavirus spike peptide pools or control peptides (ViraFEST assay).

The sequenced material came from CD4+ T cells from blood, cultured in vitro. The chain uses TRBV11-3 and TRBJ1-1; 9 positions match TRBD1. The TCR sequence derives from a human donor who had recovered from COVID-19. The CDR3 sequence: CASSGLLTGGSTEAFF. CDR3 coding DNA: TGTGCCAGCAGCGGCCTCCTTACAGGGGGCAGCACTGAAGCTTTCTTT. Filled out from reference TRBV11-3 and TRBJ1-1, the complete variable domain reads EAGVVQSPRYKIIEKKQPVAFWCNPISGHNTLYWYLQNLGQGPELLIRYENEEAVDDSQLPKDRFSAERLKGVDSTLKIQPAELGDSAVYLCASSGLLTGGSTEAFFGQGTRLTVV.